This T cell receptor beta chain is from a study of T cells in Graves' hyperthyroidism and ophthalmopathy. Findings and caveats of the study: In the blood, most expanded thyroid clonotypes above 0.001 appeared as well. The model identified upcoming ophthalmopathy a median about 6.5 months ahead of onset. A model using 13 V-J features told ophthalmopathy apart from stable hyperthyroidism.

This CDR3 comprises 15 residues. Trimming took 0 bases from V and 9 from J, leaving 15 bases between them. This clonotype was recorded at least ten times. The antigen remains undetermined. Uncontrolled infection, other autoimmune disease, pregnancy or lactation barred patients from enrollment. Amplification of TCR beta CDR3 regions used RNA as the template. Using the HTBI primer set, a first-round RT-PCR was run on the TCR CDR3. Via MiXCR, TCRdb re-called the multiplex PCR reads, giving one row per CDR3 protein. The data contain over 650,000 distinct CDR3 sequences, about 45% of them singletons. The chain joins TRBV12-3 or TRBV12-4 to TRBJ1-3; a possible D gene is TRBD1 (5 bases). This sequence was found in an adult man with Graves' disease, either hyperthyroidism or ophthalmopathy (not recorded which). Source material: peripheral blood or thyroid tissue (not recorded which). CDR3 loop: CASSLAGGAGSTIYF. The CDR3 bases are TGTGCCAGCAGTTTAGCGGGTGGTGCAGGGAGCACCATATATTTT.